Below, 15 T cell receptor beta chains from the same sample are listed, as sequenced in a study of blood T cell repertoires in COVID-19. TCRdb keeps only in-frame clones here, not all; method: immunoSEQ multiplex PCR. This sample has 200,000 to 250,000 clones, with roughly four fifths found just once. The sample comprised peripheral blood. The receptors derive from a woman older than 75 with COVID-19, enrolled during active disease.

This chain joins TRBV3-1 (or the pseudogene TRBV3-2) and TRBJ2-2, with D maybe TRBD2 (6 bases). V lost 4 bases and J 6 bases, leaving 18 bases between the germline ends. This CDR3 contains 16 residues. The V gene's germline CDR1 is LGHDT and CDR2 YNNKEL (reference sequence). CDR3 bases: TGTGCCAGCAGCCCCCGGGAGATCACGGGTGCCGGGGAGCTGTTTTTT. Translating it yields CASSPREITGAGELFF.

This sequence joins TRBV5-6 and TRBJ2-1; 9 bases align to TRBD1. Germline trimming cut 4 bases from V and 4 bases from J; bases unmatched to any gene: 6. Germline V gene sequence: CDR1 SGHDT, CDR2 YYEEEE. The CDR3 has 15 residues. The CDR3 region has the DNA TGTGCCAGCAGCCGACCGGGACAGGGATACAATGAGCAGTTCTTC. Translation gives CASSRPGQGYNEQFF.

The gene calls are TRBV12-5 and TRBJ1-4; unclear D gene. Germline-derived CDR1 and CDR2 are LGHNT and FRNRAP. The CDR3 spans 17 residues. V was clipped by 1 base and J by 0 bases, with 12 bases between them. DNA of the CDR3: TGTGCTAGTGGTTTGGGGGCACAAGCTGCAACTAATGAAAAACTGTTTTTT. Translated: CASGLGAQAATNEKLFF.

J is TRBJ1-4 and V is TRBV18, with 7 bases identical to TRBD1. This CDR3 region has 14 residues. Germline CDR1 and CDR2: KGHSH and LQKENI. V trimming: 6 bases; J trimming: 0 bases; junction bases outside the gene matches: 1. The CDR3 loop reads CASSGTATNEKLFF. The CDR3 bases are TGTGCCAGCTCTGGGACAGCAACTAATGAAAAACTGTTTTTT.

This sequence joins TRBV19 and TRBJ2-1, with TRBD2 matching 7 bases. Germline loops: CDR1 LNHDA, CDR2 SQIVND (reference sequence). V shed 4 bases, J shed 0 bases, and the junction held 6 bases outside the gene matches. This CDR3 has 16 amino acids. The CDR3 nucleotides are TGTGCCAGTAGTAACCCTAGCGGAGGCTCCTACAATGAGCAGTTCTTC. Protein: CASSNPSGGSYNEQFF.

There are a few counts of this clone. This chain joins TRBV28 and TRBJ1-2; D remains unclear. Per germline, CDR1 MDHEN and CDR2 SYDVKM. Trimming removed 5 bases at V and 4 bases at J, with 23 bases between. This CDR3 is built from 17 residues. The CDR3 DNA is TGTGCCAGCAGTCAGCCTCGGGGAGGGTTGGGCGGCTATGGCTACACCTTC. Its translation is CASSQPRGGLGGYGYTF.

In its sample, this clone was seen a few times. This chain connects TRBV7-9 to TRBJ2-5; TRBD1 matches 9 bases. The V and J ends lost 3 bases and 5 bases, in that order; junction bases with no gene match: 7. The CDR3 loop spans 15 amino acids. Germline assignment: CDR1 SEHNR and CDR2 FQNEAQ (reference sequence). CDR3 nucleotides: TGTGCCAGCAGCTTTCCGGGACAGGGACGGGAGACCCAGTACTTC. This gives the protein CASSFPGQGRETQYF.

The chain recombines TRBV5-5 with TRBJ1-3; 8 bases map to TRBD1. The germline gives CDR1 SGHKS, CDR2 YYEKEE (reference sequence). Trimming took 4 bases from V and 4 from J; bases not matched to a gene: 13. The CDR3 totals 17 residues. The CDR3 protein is CASSVEDRVLSGNTIYF. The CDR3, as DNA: TGTGCCAGCAGCGTAGAGGACAGGGTTTTATCCGGAAACACCATATATTTT.

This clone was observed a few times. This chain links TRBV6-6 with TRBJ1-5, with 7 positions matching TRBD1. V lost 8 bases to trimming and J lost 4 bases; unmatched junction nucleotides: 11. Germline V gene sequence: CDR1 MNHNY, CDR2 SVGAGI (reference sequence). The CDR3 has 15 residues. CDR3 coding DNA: TGTGCCAGCCGGGTATGGGCACAGGGGAATCAGCCCCAGCATTTT. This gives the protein CASRVWAQGNQPQHF.

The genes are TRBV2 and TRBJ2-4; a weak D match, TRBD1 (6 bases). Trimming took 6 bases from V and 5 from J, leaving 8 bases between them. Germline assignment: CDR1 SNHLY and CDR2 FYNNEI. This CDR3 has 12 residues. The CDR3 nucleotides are TGTGCCAGCAGCAGGGGAGAAAACATTCAGTACTTC. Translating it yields CASSRGENIQYF. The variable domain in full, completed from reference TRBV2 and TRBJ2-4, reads EPEVTQTPSHQVTQMGQEVILRCVPISNHLYFYWYRQILGQKVEFLVSFYNNEISEKSEIFDDQFSVERPDGSNFTLKIRSTKLEDSAMYFCASSRGENIQYFGAGTRLSVL.

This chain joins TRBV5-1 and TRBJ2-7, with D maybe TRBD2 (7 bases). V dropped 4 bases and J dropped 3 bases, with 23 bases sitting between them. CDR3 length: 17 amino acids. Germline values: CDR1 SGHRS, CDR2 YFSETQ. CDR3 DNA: TGCGCCAGCAGCAGTGCCCCAGGGAAAAGGGGGGGCTACGAGCAGTACTTC. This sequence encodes CASSSAPGKRGGYEQYF. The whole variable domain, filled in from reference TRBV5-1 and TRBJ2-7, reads KAGVTQTPRYLIKTRGQQVTLSCSPISGHRSVSWYQQTPGQGLQFLFEYFSETQRNKGNFPGRFSGRQFSNSRSEMNVSTLELGDSALYLCASSSAPGKRGGYEQYFGPGTRLTVT.

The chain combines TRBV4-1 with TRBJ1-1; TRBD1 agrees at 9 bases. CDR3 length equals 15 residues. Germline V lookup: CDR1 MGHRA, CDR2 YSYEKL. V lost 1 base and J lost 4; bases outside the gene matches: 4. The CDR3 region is CASSQAGTGTTEAFF. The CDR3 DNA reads TGCGCCAGCAGCCAAGCCGGGACAGGGACCACTGAAGCTTTCTTT.

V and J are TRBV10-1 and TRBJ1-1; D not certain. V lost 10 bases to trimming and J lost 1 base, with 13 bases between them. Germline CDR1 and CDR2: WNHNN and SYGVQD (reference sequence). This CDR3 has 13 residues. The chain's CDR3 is CATSRTRNTEAFF. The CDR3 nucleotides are TGCGCCACCTCGCGGACTCGGAACACTGAAGCTTTCTTT.

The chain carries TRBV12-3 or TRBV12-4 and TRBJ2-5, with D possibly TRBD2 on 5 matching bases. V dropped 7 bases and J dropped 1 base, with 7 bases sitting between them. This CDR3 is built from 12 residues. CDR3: CASTRGQETQYF. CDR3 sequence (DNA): TGTGCCAGCACCCGGGGCCAAGAGACCCAGTACTTC.

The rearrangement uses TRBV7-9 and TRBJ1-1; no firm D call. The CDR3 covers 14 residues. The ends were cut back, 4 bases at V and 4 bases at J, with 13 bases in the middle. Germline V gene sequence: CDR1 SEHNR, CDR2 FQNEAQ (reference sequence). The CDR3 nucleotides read TGTGCCAGCAGCTCAAAGACGCGGGGCACTGAAGCTTTCTTT. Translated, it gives CASSSKTRGTEAFF.